These 8 T cell receptor beta chains were sequenced from one sample in a study of regulatory T cells in long-lasting Graves disease (dated by TCRdb to about 2021). The library was produced with multiplex PCR. The reads were generated on an Illumina HiSeq 4000. TCR beta libraries were built with iRepertoire HTBI primers and Arm-PCR amplification of CDR3 regions. TCRdb itself trimmed the public reads at Q25 with fastp, ran MiXCR and retained productive beta chains. Each CDR3 protein appears once, grouped with its most common genes and DNA. Within this sample are around 480,000 distinct CDR3 sequences, with roughly a sixth of them counted one time only. Together, the top ten hold roughly 25% of the sample. What the time point label conveys for this sample: newly diagnosed GD, antithyroid drugs for less than 3 months. RNA was extracted from PBMCs in TRIzol for both TCR sequencing and RNA sequencing. The sample was also linked to a second study, of T cells in Graves' hyperthyroidism and ophthalmopathy.

Specimen: peripheral blood mononuclear cells (PBMCs), collected at new diagnosis, from a patient treated with antithyroid drugs. The receptors were gathered from a woman aged 35 to 59 with Graves disease. Donor details come from another sample of the same person, matched by shared clones.

This sequence joins TRBV29-1 and TRBJ1-2; possible D gene TRBD1, 5 bases. The germline CDR1 and CDR2 sequences are SQVTM and ANQGSEA. Trimming pared 6 bases from V and 2 bases from J, leaving 10 bases between. This CDR3 has 12 residues. The CDR3 sequence: CSVGEGNYGYTF. CDR3 nucleotides: TGCAGCGTCGGGGAGGGGAACTATGGCTACACCTTC.

Many counts were recorded for this clonotype. This chain connects TRBV20-1 to TRBJ1-2; D remains unclear. The CDR3 is 16 amino acids. Germline CDR1 DFQATT, CDR2 SNEGSKA (reference sequence). The CDR3 spells CRPAVTYTTEHYGYTF. The CDR3 nucleotides are TGCAGACCAGCGGTTACCTACACGACGGAGCATTATGGCTACACCTTC.

This clonotype was picked up a small number of times. A much larger clone sits a single nucleotide away, making a read error possible. The rearrangement joins TRBV5-1 to TRBJ1-1, with unresolved D. The CDR3 has 15 residues. From germline, CDR1 is SGHRS and CDR2 YFSETQ. The CDR3 protein is CAGSLVRGANTEAFF. As DNA, the CDR3 is TGCGCCGGCAGCTTGGTGCGGGGAGCGAACACTGAAGCTTTCTTT.

J is TRBJ2-7 and V is TRBV7-9; 8 positions match TRBD2. CDR1 and CDR2 from the germline V gene are SEHNR and FQNEAQ (reference sequence). J was trimmed by 2 bases and V by 6 bases; bases with no gene match: 9. The CDR3 contains 15 residues. CDR3 region: CASRLGSGGAYEQYF. The CDR3 DNA sequence: TGTGCCAGCAGGCTAGGCTCGGGGGGGGCCTACGAGCAGTACTTC.

This clonotype was observed a handful of times. V usage is TRBV15 and J usage is TRBJ2-2; 8 bases are shared with TRBD2. Germline V lookup: CDR1 LNHNV, CDR2 YYDKDF (reference sequence). V dropped 0 bases and J dropped 7; count of bases not matched to a gene: 7. This CDR3 region has 16 residues. In nucleotides, the CDR3 is TGTGCCACCAGCAGAGAGCGGGGGGCCCGGGGCGGGGAGCTGTTTTTT. Protein sequence: CATSRERGARGGELFF.

This clonotype came up once. The gene calls are TRBV6-1 and TRBJ1-5; weak D call: TRBD1 (5 bases). Germline values: CDR1 MNHNS, CDR2 SASEGT. V gave up 3 bases and J gave up 3 bases, with 21 bases separating them. This CDR3 contains 18 residues. The CDR3, as DNA: TGTGCCAGCAGTGACTATGGGGCAGGACCCTACGACAATCAGCCCCAGCATTTT. Translating it yields CASSDYGAGPYDNQPQHF.

The count of this clonotype is one. The chain couples TRBV20-1 to TRBJ1-5, with TRBD1 matching over 8 bases. Germline assignment: CDR1 DFQATT and CDR2 SNEGSKA (reference sequence). The ends lost 0 bases at V and 4 bases at J; junction bases unmatched: 11. The CDR3 runs 17 residues. Here the CDR3 reads CSARDRHRGNFNQPQHF. In DNA, the CDR3 is TGCAGTGCTAGAGATCGGCACAGGGGGAATTTTAATCAGCCCCAGCATTTT.

This clonotype was recorded a few times. The J gene is TRBJ2-2, the V gene TRBV2, with D perhaps matching TRBD1 (5 bases). V lost 2 bases and J 5 bases, leaving 12 bases between the germline ends. The CDR3 length is 15 residues. Germline CDR1 and CDR2: SNHLY and FYNNEI. The CDR3, as DNA: TGTGCCAGCAGTGAAATTGAGACAGCAACCGGGGAGCTGTTTTTT. The encoded protein is CASSEIETATGELFF.